The rows below give T cell receptor beta chains drawn from one sample of a study of identical twins. TCRdb re-called the 5' RACE reads through MiXCR, storing one row per CDR3 protein. The sample contains about 890,000 distinct CDR3 sequences, over 9% of which appear only once. These data also featured in a second study, about yellow fever vaccine responses in identical twins.

The specimen sequenced was PBMCs. Receptor source: a woman in her late teens or twenties in good health. The CDR3 runs from the conserved cysteine through the conserved F or W. Fields, in order: D gene, J gene, clone size, V gene, CDR3 protein, CDR3 DNA. The D gene is left open where the match is weak. Rows give clone size only sometimes, using once, few, many, or a class for an expanded clone.

NA TRBJ2-2 few TRBV5-6 CASSLLLQGYTGELFF TGTGCCAGCAGCTTACTACTACAGGGCTACACCGGGGAGCTGTTTTTT
NA TRBJ1-1 many TRBV28 CASRFLKAVNTEAFF TGTGCCAGCAGATTTTTAAAGGCCGTGAACACTGAAGCTTTCTTT
TRBD1 TRBJ1-1 NA TRBV7-9 CASRLIPGQKNTEAFF TGTGCCAGCAGGTTAATACCGGGACAGAAGAACACTGAAGCTTTCTTT
NA TRBJ2-1 NA TRBV11-3 CASSLDYGDEQFF TGTGCCAGCAGCTTAGATTACGGTGATGAGCAGTTCTTC
NA TRBJ1-1 NA TRBV13 CASKPGGGEAFF TGTGCCAGCAAACCGGGGGGTGGTGAAGCTTTCTTT
NA TRBJ1-4 few TRBV4-1 CASSAGVREKLFF TGCGCCAGCAGCGCAGGGGTGAGGGAAAAACTGTTTTTT
NA TRBJ2-3 NA TRBV5-1 CASSPEAGRTDAQYF TGCGCCAGCAGCCCGGAGGCGGGGCGCACAGATGCGCAGTATTTT
NA TRBJ2-1 NA TRBV10-3 CATQQRNGNEQFF TGTGCCACCCAACAGAGAAACGGCAATGAGCAGTTCTTC
NA TRBJ2-3 few TRBV5-1 CASSLDGIGTDTQYF TGCGCCAGCAGCTTGGATGGGATTGGCACAGATACGCAGTATTTT
TRBD2 TRBJ2-7 NA TRBV4-2 CASSQEESGIISYEQYF TGTGCCAGCAGCCAAGAAGAAAGCGGGATTATTTCCTACGAGCAGTACTTC
NA TRBJ2-3 NA TRBV12-3/TRBV12-4 CASSFQWDGPLTDTQYF TGTGCCAGCAGCTTTCAATGGGACGGCCCCCTTACAGATACGCAGTATTTT
NA TRBJ2-4 NA TRBV6-2/TRBV6-3 CASTRGGFGSKNIQYF TGTGCCAGCACCAGGGGGGGCTTCGGGTCCAAAAACATTCAGTACTTC
NA TRBJ1-2 NA TRBV6-1 CASSVEGIGYGYTF TGTGCCAGCAGTGTAGAGGGTATCGGCTATGGCTACACCTTC
TRBD2 TRBJ2-7 NA TRBV10-3 CAAGLAQLEQYF TGTGCCGCTGGACTAGCCCAACTGGAGCAGTACTTC
NA TRBJ2-5 NA TRBV7-7 CASSPRGQGVETQYF TGTGCCAGCAGCCCGAGAGGGCAGGGTGTCGAGACCCAGTACTTC
NA TRBJ2-4 NA TRBV6-1 CASNPRTGKNIQYF TGTGCCAGCAACCCCCGGACGGGCAAAAACATTCAGTACTTC
NA TRBJ2-1 few TRBV29-1 CSVGRNNEQFF TGCAGCGTTGGCAGAAACAATGAGCAGTTCTTC
TRBD1 TRBJ1-5 many TRBV25-1 CASGSGDRNQPQHF TGTGCCAGCGGGAGCGGGGACAGGAATCAGCCCCAGCATTTT
NA TRBJ1-1 NA TRBV12-3/TRBV12-4 CASSLVGIREAFF TGTGCCAGCAGTTTAGTGGGAATAAGAGAAGCTTTCTTT
TRBD2 TRBJ2-2 few TRBV4-2 CASSQEGGGAGELFF TGTGCCAGCAGCCAAGAGGGGGGGGGAGCTGGGGAGCTGTTTTTT
TRBD2 TRBJ2-3 NA TRBV7-9 CASSFFGASGMADTQYF TGTGCCAGCAGCTTTTTTGGTGCTAGCGGGATGGCAGATACGCAGTATTTT
TRBD1 TRBJ1-2 few TRBV29-1 CSLRQGANGYTF TGCAGCCTACGACAGGGGGCGAATGGCTACACCTTC
TRBD1 TRBJ1-2 many TRBV29-1 CSVERQGGYGYTF TGCAGCGTTGAAAGACAGGGAGGCTATGGCTACACCTTC
TRBD1 TRBJ2-3 NA TRBV20-1 CSARDGGTGGDTQYF TGCAGTGCTAGAGATGGGGGGACAGGGGGAGATACGCAGTATTTT
NA TRBJ2-1 many TRBV10-3 CASREGADNEQFF TGTGCCAGCAGAGAAGGTGCGGACAATGAGCAGTTCTTC
TRBD1 TRBJ2-2 few TRBV7-2 CASSLDGTGSAGELFF TGTGCCAGCAGCTTAGATGGGACAGGGTCCGCCGGGGAGCTGTTTTTT
TRBD1 TRBJ2-7 NA TRBV10-3 CAISADRVGEQYF TGTGCCATCAGCGCGGACAGGGTAGGCGAGCAGTACTTC
NA TRBJ2-2 few TRBV6-1 CASRAGGVNTGELFF TGTGCCAGCCGAGCGGGTGGAGTAAACACCGGGGAGCTGTTTTTT
TRBD2 TRBJ2-1 few TRBV4-2 CASSQDGTSGPYNEQFF TGTGCCAGCAGCCAAGATGGGACTAGCGGGCCATACAATGAGCAGTTCTTC
NA TRBJ2-1 few TRBV5-1 CASSRRGDNEQFF TGCGCCAGCAGCAGACGCGGGGACAATGAGCAGTTCTTC
TRBD2 TRBJ2-2 many TRBV20-1 CSARKSGTTHTGELFF TGCAGTGCTAGGAAGTCCGGGACTACCCACACCGGGGAGCTGTTTTTT
TRBD2 TRBJ2-7 few TRBV5-1 CASSQWSGRAVNEQYF TGCGCCAGCAGCCAATGGAGCGGGAGGGCCGTGAACGAGCAGTACTTC
TRBD2 TRBJ2-3 few TRBV6-1 CASSSTSVLADTQYF TGTGCCAGCAGCTCAACTAGCGTTCTGGCAGATACGCAGTATTTT
TRBD2 TRBJ2-2 few TRBV9 CASSTTSGGTGELFF TGTGCCAGCAGCACGACTAGCGGGGGAACCGGGGAGCTGTTTTTT
NA TRBJ1-2 NA TRBV29-1 CSVGTSGIKGGYTF TGCAGCGTTGGTACTTCGGGAATTAAGGGGGGCTACACCTTC
NA TRBJ1-4 many TRBV4-1 CASSRLSGEKLFF TGCGCCAGCAGCCGACTATCAGGGGAAAAACTGTTTTTT
NA TRBJ2-5 few TRBV27 CASSLRSWLAETQYF TGTGCCAGCAGTTTAAGGTCGTGGCTCGCCGAGACCCAGTACTTC
NA TRBJ1-4 few TRBV6-1 CASSEGGGTYFGNEKLFF TGTGCCAGCAGTGAAGGAGGGGGGACTTATTTCGGGAATGAAAAACTGTTTTTT
NA TRBJ1-1 many TRBV27 CASSLEGWTEAFF TGTGCCAGCAGTTTAGAGGGTTGGACTGAAGCTTTCTTT
NA TRBJ2-3 few TRBV3-1 CASSQDEVAVVTQYF TGTGCCAGCAGCCAAGATGAGGTGGCGGTCGTTACGCAGTATTTT
NA TRBJ1-1 few TRBV11-2 CASSAQNTEAFF TGTGCCAGCAGCGCACAGAACACTGAAGCTTTCTTT
NA TRBJ1-2 NA TRBV7-9 CASSLFGEGYTF TGTGCCAGCAGCTTATTCGGTGAGGGCTACACCTTC
NA TRBJ2-5 few TRBV12-3/TRBV12-4 CASSFSGIETQYF TGTGCCAGCAGTTTTTCAGGGATTGAGACCCAGTACTTC
NA TRBJ1-1 NA TRBV29-1 CSVTRTGNTEAFF TGCAGCGTTACCAGGACGGGGAACACTGAAGCTTTCTTT
NA TRBJ2-2 few TRBV20-1 CSMIGGLRTGELFF TGCAGCATGATCGGGGGGCTGAGGACCGGGGAGCTGTTTTTT
NA TRBJ2-5 few TRBV5-1 CASSHTGLGETQYF TGCGCCAGCAGCCACACCGGGCTCGGGGAGACCCAGTACTTC
TRBD2 TRBJ2-1 NA TRBV18 CASSPRLTSGGNNEQFF TGTGCCAGCTCACCACGACTGACTAGCGGGGGCAACAATGAGCAGTTCTTC
NA TRBJ1-3 NA TRBV7-6 CASSEGLEWSDTFSGNTIYF TGTGCCAGCAGCGAGGGGCTAGAATGGTCGGATACCTTTTCCGGAAACACCATATATTTT
NA TRBJ2-3 many TRBV5-1 CASSDGSGDTQYF TGCGCCAGCAGTGACGGGAGTGGAGATACGCAGTATTTT
NA TRBJ2-5 NA TRBV7-6 CASSQSSDPGWVETQYF TGTGCCAGCAGCCAATCTAGCGACCCCGGGTGGGTAGAGACCCAGTACTTC
TRBD1 TRBJ2-7 NA TRBV6-5 CASSYGTGRDEQYF TGTGCCAGCAGTTACGGGACAGGGAGGGACGAGCAGTACTTC
TRBD2 TRBJ2-1 NA TRBV7-8 CASSVALAGVGNEQFF TGTGCCAGCAGCGTCGCACTAGCGGGAGTAGGGAATGAGCAGTTCTTC
NA TRBJ1-4 many TRBV20-1 CSARGGGPNEKLFF TGCAGTGCTAGAGGCGGGGGCCCTAATGAAAAACTGTTTTTT
TRBD1 TRBJ1-5 few TRBV19 CASSMTGAFSNQPQHF TGTGCCAGTAGTATGACAGGGGCGTTTTCCAATCAGCCCCAGCATTTT
NA TRBJ2-3 NA TRBV6-2/TRBV6-3 CASSYSTAQGSDTQYF TGTGCCAGCAGTTACTCGACCGCACAGGGCTCAGATACGCAGTATTTT
NA TRBJ2-1 few TRBV6-4 CASSDQYGLGEQFF TGTGCCAGCAGTGATCAATACGGGCTAGGTGAGCAGTTCTTC